This TCR beta chain is from a study of radiation and T cells in renal cell carcinoma. Assay: immunoSEQ multiplex PCR; the TCRdb copy retains only in-frame clones and omits some. The sample holds 130,000 or so clones; approximately 87% are singletons and the top ten take under 25%. The time point denotes: baseline pretreatment blood. The treatment is: 15 Gy SBRT to primary tumor, nephrectomy 4 weeks later. Source: blood, taken from a patient whose treatment included radiotherapy and nephrectomy. The receptor's source is a woman aged 50 to 60 with renal cell carcinoma.

CDR3 amino acids: CASSKDREGYTF. For the CDR3, the DNA is TGTGCCAGCAGCAAGGACAGGGAAGGCTACACCTTC. The V call is TRBV7-9, the J call TRBJ1-2; 8 nucleotides line up with TRBD1. The CDR3 has 12 amino acids. V lost 5 bases to trimming and J lost 8 bases; unmatched junction nucleotides: 4. Germline CDR1 SEHNR, CDR2 FQNEAQ (reference sequence).